This T cell receptor beta chain was captured in a study of naive and memory T cell subsets. This clonotype was recorded many times. Amplification of ligated cDNA took four PCR rounds with SP2 and nested alpha and beta constant primers. TCRdb reprocessed the 5' RACE reads via MiXCR and lists one record per CDR3 protein. The sample lists about 48,000 distinct CDR3 sequences, approximately 4.5% seen once, with 0.75% to 0.9% in the top ten. An oligonucleotide containing a UMI was ligated to the 3' end of TCR cDNA. The CDR3 length is 14 residues. Germline V gene data show CDR1 as SGHTA and CDR2 as FQGNSA. Trimming took off 1 base at V and 5 bases at J, with 6 bases between the two ends.

The J gene is TRBJ1-6, the V gene TRBV7-2; D remains ambiguous. The receptor's source is a female donor in good health. CDR3 sequence (DNA): TGTGCCAGCAGCTTAGACAGAAATAATTCACCCCTCCACTTT. Encoded protein: CASSLDRNNSPLHF.